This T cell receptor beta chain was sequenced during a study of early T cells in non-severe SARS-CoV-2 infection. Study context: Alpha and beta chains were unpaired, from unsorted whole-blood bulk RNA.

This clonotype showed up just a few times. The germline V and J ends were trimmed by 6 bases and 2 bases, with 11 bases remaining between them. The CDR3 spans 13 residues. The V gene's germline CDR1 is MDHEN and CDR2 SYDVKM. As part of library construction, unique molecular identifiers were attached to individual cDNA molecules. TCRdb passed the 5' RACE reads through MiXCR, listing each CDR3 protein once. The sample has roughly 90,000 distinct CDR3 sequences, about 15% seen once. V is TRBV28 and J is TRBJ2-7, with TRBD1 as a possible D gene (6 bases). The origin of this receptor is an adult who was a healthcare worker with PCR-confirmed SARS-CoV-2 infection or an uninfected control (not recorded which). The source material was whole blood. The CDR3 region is CASSQTGTYEQYF. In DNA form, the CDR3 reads TGTGCCAGCAGCCAAACAGGGACCTACGAGCAGTACTTC.